This T cell receptor (beta chain) was retrieved from a study of Ad26.COV2.S vaccination and SARS-CoV-2 variants. Treatment: about 20 received Ad26.COV2.S at low or high dose, single or two shots; roughly 5 received placebo; per-sample allocation not given. Day 63 following the first vaccine or placebo injection was when the samples were taken. Adults aged 18-55 years in Boston included the donor. Per germline, CDR1 MGHRA and CDR2 YSYEKL. Trimming cost V 3 bases and J 1 base, with 6 bases left between them. The CDR3 is 13 residues long. Using immunoSEQ multiplex PCR, the repertoire was profiled, and TCRdb retains in-frame clones only, with some absent. The data hold hundreds of thousands of clones, with about 85% observed a single time.

This TCR came from a person aged 18-65 years who received the Ad26.COV2.S COVID-19 vaccine or a placebo. The chain is built from TRBV4-1 and TRBJ1-1; D gene ambiguous. The sample here was peripheral blood, taken in a trial of Ad26.COV2.S vaccine versus placebo. CDR3 sequence (DNA): TGCGCCAGCAGCCATGCAAAGAACACTGAAGCTTTCTTT. Its protein product is CASSHAKNTEAFF.